The clone carrying this T cell receptor beta chain was observed a handful of times. These data are taken from a study of shared clonotypes between healthy human individuals. Running of the assay took place at deep level. The data were produced by immunoSEQ multiplex PCR, yet TCRdb's version contains in-frame clones alone and is incomplete. The sample holds 450,000 to 500,000 clones, 60% to 85% seen once. J lost 2 bases, V lost 6 bases, and 4 bases had no gene match. Germline V CDR1 and CDR2: MDHEN, SYDVKM. The CDR3 runs to 14 residues. The receptor's source is a woman in her thirties or forties in good health. Some clones in this sample may be carry-over from other donors' samples. Sequenced: PBMCs. The genes are TRBV28 and TRBJ1-5; 7 bases align to TRBD1. CDR3 nucleotides: TGTGCCAGCAGGTCTACAGGGGGCAATCAGCCCCAGCATTTT. Protein product: CASRSTGGNQPQHF.